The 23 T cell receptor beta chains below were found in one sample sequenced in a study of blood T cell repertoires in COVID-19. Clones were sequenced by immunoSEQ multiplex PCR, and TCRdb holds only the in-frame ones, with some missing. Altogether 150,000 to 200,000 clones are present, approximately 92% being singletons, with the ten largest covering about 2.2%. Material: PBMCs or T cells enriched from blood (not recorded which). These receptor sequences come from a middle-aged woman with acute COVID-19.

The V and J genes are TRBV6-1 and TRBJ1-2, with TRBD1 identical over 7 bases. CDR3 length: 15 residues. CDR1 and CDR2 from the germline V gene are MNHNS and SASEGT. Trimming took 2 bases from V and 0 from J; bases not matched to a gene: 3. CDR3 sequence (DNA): TGTGCCAGCAGTGAACTGACAGGGCCTAACTATGGCTACACCTTC. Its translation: CASSELTGPNYGYTF.

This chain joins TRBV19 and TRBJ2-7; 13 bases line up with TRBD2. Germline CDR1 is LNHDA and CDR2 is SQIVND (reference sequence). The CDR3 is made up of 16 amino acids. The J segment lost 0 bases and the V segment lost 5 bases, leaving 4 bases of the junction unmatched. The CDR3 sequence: CASSFRLAGGSYEQYF. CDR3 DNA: TGTGCCAGTAGTTTCCGACTAGCGGGGGGCTCCTACGAGCAGTACTTC.

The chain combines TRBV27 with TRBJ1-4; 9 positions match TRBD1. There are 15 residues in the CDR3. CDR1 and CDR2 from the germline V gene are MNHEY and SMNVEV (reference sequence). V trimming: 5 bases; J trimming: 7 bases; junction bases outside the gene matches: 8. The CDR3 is CASSMTGGSGEKLFF. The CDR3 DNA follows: TGTGCCAGCAGTATGACAGGGGGGTCCGGTGAAAAACTGTTTTTT.

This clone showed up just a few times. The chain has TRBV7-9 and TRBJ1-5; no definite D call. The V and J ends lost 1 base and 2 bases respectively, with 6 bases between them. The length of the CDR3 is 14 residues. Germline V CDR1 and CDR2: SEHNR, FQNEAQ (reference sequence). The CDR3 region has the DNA TGTGCCAGCAGCTTAGGACGGGGCAATCAGCCCCAGCATTTT. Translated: CASSLGRGNQPQHF.

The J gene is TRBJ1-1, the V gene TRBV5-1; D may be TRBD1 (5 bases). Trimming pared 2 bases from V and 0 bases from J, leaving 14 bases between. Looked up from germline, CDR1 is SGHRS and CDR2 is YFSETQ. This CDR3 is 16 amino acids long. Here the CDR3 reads CASSFGRVSVNTEAFF. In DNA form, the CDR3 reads TGCGCCAGCAGCTTCGGCAGGGTGTCCGTGAACACTGAAGCTTTCTTT.

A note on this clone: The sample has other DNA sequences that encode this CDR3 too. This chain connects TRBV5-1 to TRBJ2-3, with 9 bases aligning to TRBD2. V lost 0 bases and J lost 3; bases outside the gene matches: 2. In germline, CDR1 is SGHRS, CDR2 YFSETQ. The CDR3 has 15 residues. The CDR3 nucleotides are TGCGCCAGCAGCTTGGGGCTAGCGGGAACAGATACGCAGTATTTT. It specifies CASSLGLAGTDTQYF. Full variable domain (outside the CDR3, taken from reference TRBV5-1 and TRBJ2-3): KAGVTQTPRYLIKTRGQQVTLSCSPISGHRSVSWYQQTPGQGLQFLFEYFSETQRNKGNFPGRFSGRQFSNSRSEMNVSTLELGDSALYLCASSLGLAGTDTQYFGPGTRLTVL.

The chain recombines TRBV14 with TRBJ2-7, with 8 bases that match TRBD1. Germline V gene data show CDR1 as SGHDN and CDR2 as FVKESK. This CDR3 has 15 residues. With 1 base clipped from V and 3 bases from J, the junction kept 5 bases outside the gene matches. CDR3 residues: CASSQGSGQGYEQYF. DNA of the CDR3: TGTGCCAGCAGCCAAGGGAGCGGACAGGGCTACGAGCAGTACTTC.

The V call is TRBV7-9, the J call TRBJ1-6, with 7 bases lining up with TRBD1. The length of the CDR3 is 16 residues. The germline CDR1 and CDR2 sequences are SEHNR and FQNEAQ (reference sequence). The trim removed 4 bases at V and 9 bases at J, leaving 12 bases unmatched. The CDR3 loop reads CASSSSRQGLSSPLHF. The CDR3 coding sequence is TGTGCCAGCAGCTCCTCCAGACAGGGCTTATCTTCACCCCTCCACTTT. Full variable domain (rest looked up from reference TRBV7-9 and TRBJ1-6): DTGVSQNPRHKITKRGQNVTFRCDPISEHNRLYWYRQTLGQGPEFLTYFQNEAQLEKSRLLSDRFSAERPKGSFSTLEIQRTEQGDSAMYLCASSSSRQGLSSPLHFGNGTRLTVT.

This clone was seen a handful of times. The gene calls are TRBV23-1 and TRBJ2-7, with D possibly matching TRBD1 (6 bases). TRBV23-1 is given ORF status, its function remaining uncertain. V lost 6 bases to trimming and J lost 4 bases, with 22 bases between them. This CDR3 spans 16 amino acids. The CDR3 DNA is TGCGCCAGCAGGACCTTAACAGGGTACCCCTTATACGAGCAGTACTTC. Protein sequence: CASRTLTGYPLYEQYF.

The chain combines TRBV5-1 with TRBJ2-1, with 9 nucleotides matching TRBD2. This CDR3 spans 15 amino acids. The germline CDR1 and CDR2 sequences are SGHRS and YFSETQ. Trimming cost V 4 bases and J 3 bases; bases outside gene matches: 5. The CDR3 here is CASSAGAGGYNEQFF. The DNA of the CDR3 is TGCGCCAGCAGCGCAGGAGCGGGGGGCTACAATGAGCAGTTCTTC.

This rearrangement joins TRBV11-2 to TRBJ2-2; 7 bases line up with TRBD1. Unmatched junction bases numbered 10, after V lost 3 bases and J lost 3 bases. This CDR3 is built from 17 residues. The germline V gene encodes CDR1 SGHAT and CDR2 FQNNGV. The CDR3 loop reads CASSFPQGKADTGELFF. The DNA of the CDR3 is TGTGCCAGCAGCTTTCCACAGGGGAAGGCCGACACCGGGGAGCTGTTTTTT.

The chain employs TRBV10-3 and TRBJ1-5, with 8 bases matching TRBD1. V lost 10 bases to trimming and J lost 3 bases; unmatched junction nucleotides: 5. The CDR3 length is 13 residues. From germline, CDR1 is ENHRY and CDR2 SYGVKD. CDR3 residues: CATQGANNQPQHF. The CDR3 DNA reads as TGTGCCACTCAGGGGGCCAACAATCAGCCCCAGCATTTT.

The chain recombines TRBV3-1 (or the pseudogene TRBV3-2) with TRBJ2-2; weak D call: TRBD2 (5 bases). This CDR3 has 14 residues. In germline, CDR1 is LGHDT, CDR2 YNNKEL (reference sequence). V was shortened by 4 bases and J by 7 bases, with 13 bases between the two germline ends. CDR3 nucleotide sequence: TGTGCCAGCAGCCGAGGAACGGAGGTCGGGGAGCTGTTTTTT. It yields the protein CASSRGTEVGELFF.

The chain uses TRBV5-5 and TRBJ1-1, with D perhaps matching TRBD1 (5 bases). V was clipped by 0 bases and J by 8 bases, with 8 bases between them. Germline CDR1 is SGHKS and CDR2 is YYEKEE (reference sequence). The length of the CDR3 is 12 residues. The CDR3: CASSLGGLEAFF. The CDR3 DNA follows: TGTGCCAGCAGCTTGGGGGGCTTGGAAGCTTTCTTT.

The CDR3 DNA is TGTGCCAGCAGCGTAGACGGCGACTTAGTGACCCAGTACTTC. This codes for CASSVDGDLVTQYF. The chain carries TRBV9 and TRBJ2-5; D is uncertain. The CDR3 has 14 residues. Germline V CDR1 and CDR2: SGDLS, YYNGEE. V was trimmed by 0 bases and J by 7 bases, leaving 13 bases between them.

CDR3 loop: CASSIVRGKSNEKLFF. In nucleotides, the CDR3 is TGTGCCAGTAGTATAGTCAGAGGAAAGTCTAATGAAAAACTGTTTTTT. V gene TRBV19 combines with J gene TRBJ1-4; D unresolved. Germline CDR1 and CDR2: LNHDA and SQIVND (reference sequence). The CDR3 runs 16 residues. The V end was cut by 1 base, the J end by 3 bases, with 12 bases between.

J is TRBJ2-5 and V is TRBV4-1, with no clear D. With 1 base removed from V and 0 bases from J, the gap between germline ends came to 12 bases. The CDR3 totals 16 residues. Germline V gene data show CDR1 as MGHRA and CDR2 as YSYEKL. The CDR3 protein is CASSQVQGRNQETQYF. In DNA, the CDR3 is TGCGCCAGCAGCCAAGTACAAGGCAGGAACCAAGAGACCCAGTACTTC.

The CDR3 loop is CASHSGSTSYNEQFF. The CDR3 nucleotides are TGTGCCAGCCATAGCGGGAGTACCTCCTACAATGAGCAGTTCTTC. This rearrangement joins TRBV5-8 to TRBJ2-1; 9 bases are a match to TRBD2. This CDR3 comprises 15 residues. Germline-derived CDR1 and CDR2 are SGHTS and YDEGEE. V lost 7 bases and J lost 0; bases outside the gene matches: 5.

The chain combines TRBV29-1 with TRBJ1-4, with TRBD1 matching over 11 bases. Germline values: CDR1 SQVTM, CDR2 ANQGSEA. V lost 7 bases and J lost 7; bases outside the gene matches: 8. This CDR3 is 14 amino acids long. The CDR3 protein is CSAQDRGRSEKLFF. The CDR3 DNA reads TGCAGCGCACAGGACAGGGGGCGAAGTGAAAAACTGTTTTTT.

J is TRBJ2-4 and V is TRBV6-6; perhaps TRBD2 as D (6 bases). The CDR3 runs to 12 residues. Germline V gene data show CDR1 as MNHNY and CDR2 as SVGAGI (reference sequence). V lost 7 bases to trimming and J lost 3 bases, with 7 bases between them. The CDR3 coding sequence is TGTGCCAGCAAGGAGGGCAAAAACATTCAGTACTTC. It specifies CASKEGKNIQYF.

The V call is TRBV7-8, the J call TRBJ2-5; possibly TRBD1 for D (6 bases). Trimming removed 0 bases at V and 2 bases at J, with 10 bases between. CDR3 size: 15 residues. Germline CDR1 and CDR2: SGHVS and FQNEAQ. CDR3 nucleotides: TGTGCCAGCAGCTTAGCGCACAGGGTTCAAGAGACCCAGTACTTC. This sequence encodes CASSLAHRVQETQYF.

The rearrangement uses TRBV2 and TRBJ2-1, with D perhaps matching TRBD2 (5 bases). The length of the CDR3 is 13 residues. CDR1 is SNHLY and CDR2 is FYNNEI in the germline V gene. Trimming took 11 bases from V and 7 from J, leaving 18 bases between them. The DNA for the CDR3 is TGTGCCGGAGAGCTAGAGGGTTGGAATGAGCAGTTCTTC. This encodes CAGELEGWNEQFF.

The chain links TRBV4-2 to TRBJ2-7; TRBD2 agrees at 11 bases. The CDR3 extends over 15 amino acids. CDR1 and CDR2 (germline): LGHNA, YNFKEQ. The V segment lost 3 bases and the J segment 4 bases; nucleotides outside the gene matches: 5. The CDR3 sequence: CASSHGGLAGYEQYF. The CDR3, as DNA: TGTGCCAGCAGCCACGGCGGACTAGCGGGTTACGAGCAGTACTTC.